Below are 11 T cell receptor beta chains sequenced from a single sample in a study of T cells in Graves' hyperthyroidism and ophthalmopathy. The investigators amplified TCR beta CDR3 regions from RNA transcripts. A set of HTBI primers served as the primers for a first-round RT-PCR of the TCR CDR3. TCRdb re-called the multiplex PCR reads with MiXCR, one entry per CDR3 protein. The sample holds around 570,000 distinct CDR3 sequences, 20% seen once. The sequenced sample was blood. Source of these receptors: a man in his forties with Graves' ophthalmopathy.

This clonotype was counted ten times or more. The chain joins TRBV5-1 to TRBJ2-3; D remains ambiguous. Between the trimmed V and J ends, which lost 0 bases and 4 bases, there was a span of 15 bases. Germline V gene data show CDR1 as SGHRS and CDR2 as YFSETQ. CDR3 length: 16 residues. The CDR3: CASSLDGSSVADTQYF. The CDR3 coding sequence is TGCGCCAGCAGCTTGGACGGGTCGTCGGTCGCAGATACGCAGTATTTT.

This clonotype was detected only a few times. The J gene is TRBJ2-5, the V gene TRBV28; 9 nucleotides align to TRBD1. CDR3 length: 15 residues. Trimming removed 2 bases from V and 6 bases from J; junction bases left unmatched: 7. Germline loops: CDR1 MDHEN, CDR2 SYDVKM. The CDR3 loop is CASSLRGTGQKTQYF. The DNA of the CDR3 is TGTGCCAGCAGTTTACGGGGGACAGGGCAAAAGACCCAGTACTTC.

This clonotype was detected only a few times. The chain links TRBV11-2 to TRBJ2-7, with D maybe TRBD1 (5 bases). Germline lookup yields CDR1 SGHAT and CDR2 FQNNGV. This CDR3 is built from 16 residues. Trimming stripped 4 bases from V and 3 bases from J, with 19 bases between. This chain's CDR3 is CASSSFLKDSFYEQYF. The CDR3, as DNA: TGTGCCAGCAGCTCCTTTTTAAAAGACAGCTTCTACGAGCAGTACTTC.

This clonotype was found once. The chain joins TRBV27 to TRBJ2-5; the match to TRBD2 covers 13 bases. The trim removed 2 bases at V and 4 bases at J, leaving 4 bases unmatched. The CDR3 loop spans 16 amino acids. Germline CDR1 MNHEY, CDR2 SMNVEV (reference sequence). The CDR3: CASSLVGLAGVETQYF. In nucleotides, the CDR3 is TGTGCCAGCAGTTTAGTCGGACTAGCGGGAGTAGAGACCCAGTACTTC.

This clonotype was picked up a small number of times. The genes are TRBV6-1 and TRBJ2-2; TRBD2 aligns across 12 bases. With 6 bases clipped from V and 4 bases from J, the junction kept 6 bases outside the gene matches. CDR3 size: 16 residues. CDR1 and CDR2 from the germline V gene are MNHNS and SASEGT. CDR3 in DNA: TGTGCCAGCAGAGGGACTAGCGGGTTTCCCACCGGGGAGCTGTTTTTT. Protein sequence: CASRGTSGFPTGELFF.

This clonotype showed up just a few times. The V and J genes are TRBV7-8 and TRBJ2-7; D is ambiguous. The V end was cut by 3 bases, the J end by 2 bases, with 8 bases between. Per the germline V gene, CDR1 is SGHVS and CDR2 is FQNEAQ. This CDR3 is 13 amino acids long. The CDR3 here is CASSLAQTYEQYF. CDR3 DNA: TGTGCCAGCAGCTTGGCACAGACCTACGAGCAGTACTTC.

This clonotype was counted ten times or more. The genes are TRBV7-2 and TRBJ2-4, with 12 bases that match TRBD1. The ends lost 5 bases at V and 5 bases at J; junction bases unmatched: 4. This CDR3 has 15 amino acids. Germline CDR1 reads SGHTA; CDR2 reads FQGNSA. DNA for the CDR3: TGTGCCAGCAGCCCGGGGACAGGGGGCCAAAACATTCAGTACTTC. It encodes CASSPGTGGQNIQYF.

This clonotype was observed many times. This chain joins TRBV11-2 and TRBJ1-5, with D unclear. The V end lost 6 bases, the J end lost 4 bases, and 13 bases lay between the germline ends. The CDR3 length is 14 residues. From germline, CDR1 is SGHAT and CDR2 FQNNGV. The CDR3, as DNA: TGTGCCAGCAGTCTCTCAGAGTCAAATCAGCCCCAGCATTTT. Protein sequence: CASSLSESNQPQHF.

As for this clonotype: With a much larger clone just one base away, this may be a read error. V usage is TRBV7-2 and J usage is TRBJ2-2, with D tentatively TRBD1 or TRBD2 (5 bases each). The germline V gene encodes CDR1 SGHTA and CDR2 FQGNSA. This CDR3 has 15 residues. The CDR3 region is CASSFVLGQSGEPFF. CDR3 nucleotide sequence: TGTGCCAGCAGCTTCGTTTTGGGGCAATCCGGGGAGCCGTTTTTT.

The chain recombines TRBV6-1 with TRBJ1-2; D remains unclear. The CDR3 covers 13 residues. Germline V gene sequence: CDR1 MNHNS, CDR2 SASEGT. V lost 1 base, J lost 14 bases, and 17 bases lay in between. CDR3 sequence reads: CASSEGARGGDTF. CDR3 DNA sequence: TGTGCCAGCAGTGAAGGAGCCCGAGGAGGAGATACCTTC.

This clonotype was detected many times. The chain carries TRBV7-2 and TRBJ1-2, with 11 bases fitting TRBD1. The J segment lost 8 bases and the V segment lost 4 bases, leaving 6 bases of the junction unmatched. Germline CDR1 and CDR2: SGHTA and FQGNSA. The CDR3 length is 14 residues. The CDR3 loop is CASSSWTGGRGYTF. The CDR3 DNA is TGTGCCAGCAGCTCCTGGACAGGGGGCCGGGGCTACACCTTC.